Included here is one TCR beta chain sequence, with context. Its target is unknown. The sample is drawn from a study of OX40 agonist ivuxolimab in advanced cancers. The trim removed 5 bases at V and 4 bases at J, leaving 7 bases unmatched. The germline V gene encodes CDR1 LNHNV and CDR2 YYDKDF (reference sequence). The length of the CDR3 is 15 residues. Sequencing used immunoSEQ multiplex PCR; TCRdb keeps in-frame clones, though not all of them. The sample carries about 50,000 clones, approximately 79% recorded once. Study outcomes and limitations: Nonresponders included some who also had low normalized T-cell clonal expansion. At 0.1 to 3.0 mg/kg, CD4+ and CD8+ blood T cells expanded clonally by week 6. Expanded peripheral T-cell antigen specificity went undetermined.

This rearrangement joins TRBV15 to TRBJ1-5, with 8 bases identical to TRBD1. The receptor was derived from an adult with an advanced solid tumor such as melanoma, head and neck, liver or kidney cancer. Sequences were derived from CD4+ or CD8+ T cells sorted from blood, sampled in a trial of the OX40 agonist ivuxolimab. DNA of the CDR3: TGTGCCACCAGCGGCCAACAGGGGGGGAATCAGCCCCAGCATTTT. It codes for CATSGQQGGNQPQHF.